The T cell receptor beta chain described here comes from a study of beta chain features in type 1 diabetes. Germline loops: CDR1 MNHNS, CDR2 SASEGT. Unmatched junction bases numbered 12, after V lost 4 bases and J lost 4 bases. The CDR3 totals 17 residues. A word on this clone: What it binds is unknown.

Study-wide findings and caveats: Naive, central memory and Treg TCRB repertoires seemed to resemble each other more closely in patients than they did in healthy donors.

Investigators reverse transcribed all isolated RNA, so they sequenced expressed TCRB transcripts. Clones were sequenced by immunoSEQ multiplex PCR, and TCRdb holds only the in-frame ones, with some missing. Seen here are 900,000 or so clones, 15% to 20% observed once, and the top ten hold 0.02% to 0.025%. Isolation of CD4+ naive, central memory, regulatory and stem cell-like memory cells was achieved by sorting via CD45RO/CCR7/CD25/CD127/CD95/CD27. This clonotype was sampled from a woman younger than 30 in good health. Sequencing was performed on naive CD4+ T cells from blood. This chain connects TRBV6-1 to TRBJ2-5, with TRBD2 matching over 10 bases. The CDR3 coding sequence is TGTGCCAGCAGTGTCCTAGCGGGAGAGGGTGGAAGAGAGACCCAGTACTTC. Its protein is CASSVLAGEGGRETQYF.